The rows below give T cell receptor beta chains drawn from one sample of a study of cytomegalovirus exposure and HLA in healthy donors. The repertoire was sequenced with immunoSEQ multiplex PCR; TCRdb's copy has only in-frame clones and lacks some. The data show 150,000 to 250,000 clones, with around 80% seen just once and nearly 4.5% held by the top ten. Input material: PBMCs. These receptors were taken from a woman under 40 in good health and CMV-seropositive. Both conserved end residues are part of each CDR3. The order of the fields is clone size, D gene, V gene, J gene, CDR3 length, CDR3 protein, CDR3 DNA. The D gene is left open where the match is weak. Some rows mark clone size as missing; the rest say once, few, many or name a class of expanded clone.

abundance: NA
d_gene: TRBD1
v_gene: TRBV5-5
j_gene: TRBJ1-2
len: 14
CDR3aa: CASSEGQQYYGYTF
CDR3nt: TGTGCCAGCAGCGAGGGACAGCAATACTATGGCTACACCTTC

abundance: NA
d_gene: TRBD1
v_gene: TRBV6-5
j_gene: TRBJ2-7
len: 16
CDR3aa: CASSYSSGGDLIEQYF
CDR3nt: TGTGCCAGCAGTTACTCGTCAGGGGGCGATTTGATCGAGCAGTACTTC

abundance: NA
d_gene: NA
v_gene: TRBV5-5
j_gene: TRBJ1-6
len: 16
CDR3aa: CASSLTWTVRNSPLHF
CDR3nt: TGTGCCAGCAGCTTGACGTGGACAGTCAGAAATTCACCCCTCCACTTT

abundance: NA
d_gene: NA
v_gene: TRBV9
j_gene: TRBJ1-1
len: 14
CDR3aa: CASSNSQGYTEAFF
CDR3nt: TGTGCCAGCAGCAATTCTCAGGGTTACACTGAAGCTTTCTTT

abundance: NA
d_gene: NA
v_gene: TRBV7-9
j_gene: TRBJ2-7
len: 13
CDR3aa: CASSLADSGPARF
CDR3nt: TGTGCCAGCAGCTTAGCGGACAGCGGCCCCGCTCGCTTC

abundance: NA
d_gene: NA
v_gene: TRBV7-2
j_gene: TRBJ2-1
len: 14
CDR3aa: CASRSGLAYNEQFF
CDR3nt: TGTGCCAGTAGAAGCGGGTTGGCCTACAATGAGCAGTTCTTC

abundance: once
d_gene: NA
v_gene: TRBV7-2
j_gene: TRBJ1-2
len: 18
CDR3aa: CASSLAGWDTSSNYGYTF
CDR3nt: TGTGCCAGCAGCTTAGCGGGTTGGGACACCTCCTCTAACTATGGCTACACCTTC

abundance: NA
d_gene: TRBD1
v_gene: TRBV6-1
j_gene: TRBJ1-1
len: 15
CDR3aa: CASRGDRIRDTEAFF
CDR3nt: TGTGCCAGCAGAGGGGACAGGATAAGGGACACTGAAGCTTTCTTT

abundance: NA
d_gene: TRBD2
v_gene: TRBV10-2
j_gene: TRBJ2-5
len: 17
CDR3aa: CASSDPYGLAGSETQYF
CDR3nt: TGCGCCAGCAGTGACCCTTACGGACTAGCGGGATCGGAGACCCAGTACTTC

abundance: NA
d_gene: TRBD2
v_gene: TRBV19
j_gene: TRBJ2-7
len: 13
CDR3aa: CASSAGTTYEQYF
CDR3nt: TGTGCCAGTAGTGCCGGGACTACCTACGAGCAGTACTTC

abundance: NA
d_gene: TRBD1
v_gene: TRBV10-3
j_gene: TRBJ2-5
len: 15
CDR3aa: CAISERKQGKETQYF
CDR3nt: TGTGCCATCAGTGAGAGGAAACAGGGGAAAGAGACCCAGTACTTC

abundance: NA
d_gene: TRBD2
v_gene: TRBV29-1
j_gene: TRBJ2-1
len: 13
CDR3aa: CSVLAGSYNEQFF
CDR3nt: TGCAGCGTATTAGCGGGTTCCTACAATGAGCAGTTCTTC

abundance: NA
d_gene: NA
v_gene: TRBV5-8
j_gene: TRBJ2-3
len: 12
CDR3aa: CASSYRADTQYF
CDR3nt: TGTGCCAGCAGCTATCGGGCAGATACGCAGTATTTT

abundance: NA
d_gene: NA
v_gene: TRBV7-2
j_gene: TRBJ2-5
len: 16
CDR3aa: CASSLAPRDWGETQYF
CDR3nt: TGTGCCAGCAGCTTAGCGCCCCGGGACTGGGGGGAGACCCAGTACTTC

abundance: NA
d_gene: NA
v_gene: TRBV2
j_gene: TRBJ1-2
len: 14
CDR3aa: CASSAGQVAWGYTF
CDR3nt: TGTGCCAGCAGCGCAGGACAAGTAGCCTGGGGCTACACCTTC

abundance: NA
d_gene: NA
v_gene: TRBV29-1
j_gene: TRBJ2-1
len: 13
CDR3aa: CSVRGSYYNEQFF
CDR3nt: TGCAGCGTCCGGGGGTCTTACTACAATGAGCAGTTCTTC

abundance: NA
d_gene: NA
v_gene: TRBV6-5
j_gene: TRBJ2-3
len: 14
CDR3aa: CASAVRGETDTQYF
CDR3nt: TGTGCCAGCGCAGTCAGGGGCGAAACAGATACGCAGTATTTT

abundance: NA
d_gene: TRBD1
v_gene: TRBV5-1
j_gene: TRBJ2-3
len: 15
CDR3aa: CASSWGDRGPDTQYF
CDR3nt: TGCGCCAGCAGCTGGGGGGACAGGGGTCCAGATACGCAGTATTTT

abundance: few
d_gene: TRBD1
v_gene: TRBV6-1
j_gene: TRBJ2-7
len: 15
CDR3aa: CASSEMGDSTYEQYF
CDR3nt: TGTGCCAGCAGTGAAATGGGGGACAGTACCTACGAGCAGTACTTC

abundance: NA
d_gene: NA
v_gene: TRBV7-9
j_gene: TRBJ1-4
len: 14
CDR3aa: CASSLAGGNEKLFF
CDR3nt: TGTGCCAGCAGCTTAGCGGGGGGTAATGAAAAACTGTTTTTT

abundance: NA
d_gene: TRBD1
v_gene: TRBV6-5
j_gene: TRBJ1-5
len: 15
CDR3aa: CASSQQGADNQPQHF
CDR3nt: TGTGCCAGCAGTCAACAGGGGGCTGACAATCAGCCCCAGCATTTT

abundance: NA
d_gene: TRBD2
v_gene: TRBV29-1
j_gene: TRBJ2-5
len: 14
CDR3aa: CSVETRGGRETQYF
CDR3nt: TGCAGCGTTGAGACTCGGGGGGGAAGGGAGACCCAGTACTTC

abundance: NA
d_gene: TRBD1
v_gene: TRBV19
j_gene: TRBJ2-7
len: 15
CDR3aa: CASSLGTAITYEQYF
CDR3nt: TGTGCCAGTAGTCTGGGGACAGCGATAACCTACGAGCAGTACTTC

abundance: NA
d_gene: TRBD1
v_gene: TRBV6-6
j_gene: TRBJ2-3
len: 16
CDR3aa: CASSYPRTGRTDTQYF
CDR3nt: TGTGCCAGCAGTTACCCTAGGACAGGGCGCACAGATACGCAGTATTTT

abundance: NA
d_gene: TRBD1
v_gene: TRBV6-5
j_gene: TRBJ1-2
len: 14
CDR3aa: CASSPGQGNYGYTF
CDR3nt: TGTGCCAGCAGTCCCGGACAGGGTAACTATGGCTACACCTTC

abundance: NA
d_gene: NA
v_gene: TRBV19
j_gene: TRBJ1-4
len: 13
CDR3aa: CASSLATNEKLFF
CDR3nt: TGTGCCAGTTCTCTTGCAACTAATGAAAAACTGTTTTTT

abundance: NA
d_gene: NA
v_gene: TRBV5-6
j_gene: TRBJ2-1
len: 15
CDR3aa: CASSSGLGGYNEQFF
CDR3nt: TGTGCCAGCAGCTCTGGACTAGGGGGTTACAATGAGCAGTTCTTC

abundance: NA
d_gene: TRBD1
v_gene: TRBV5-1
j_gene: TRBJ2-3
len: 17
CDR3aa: CASSSGQGAIIQDTQYF
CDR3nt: TGCGCCAGCAGCTCCGGACAGGGGGCGATTATTCAAGATACGCAGTATTTT

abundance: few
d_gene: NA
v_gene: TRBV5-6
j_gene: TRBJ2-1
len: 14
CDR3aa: CASSLGGLNNEQFF
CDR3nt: TGTGCCAGCAGCTTGGGGGGACTGAACAATGAGCAGTTCTTC

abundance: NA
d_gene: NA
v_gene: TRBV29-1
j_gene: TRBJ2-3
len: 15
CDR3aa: CSARRTVEFGDTQYF
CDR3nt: TGCAGCGCCCGACGGACAGTTGAGTTCGGAGATACGCAGTATTTT

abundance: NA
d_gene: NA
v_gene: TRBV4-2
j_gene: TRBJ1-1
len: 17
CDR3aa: CASSQTPDEGKNTEAFF
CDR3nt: TGTGCCAGCAGCCAAACCCCAGATGAGGGAAAGAACACTGAAGCTTTCTTT

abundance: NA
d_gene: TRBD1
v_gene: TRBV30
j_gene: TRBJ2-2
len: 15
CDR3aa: CAWSVVGQGNGELFF
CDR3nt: TGTGCCTGGAGTGTAGTCGGACAGGGGAACGGGGAGCTGTTTTTT

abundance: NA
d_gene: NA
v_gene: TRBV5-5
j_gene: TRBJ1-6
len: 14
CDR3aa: CASSYDPGGSPLHF
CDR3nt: TGTGCCAGCAGCTACGATCCCGGAGGTTCACCCCTCCACTTT

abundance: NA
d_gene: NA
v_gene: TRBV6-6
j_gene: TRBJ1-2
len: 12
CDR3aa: CASSYRDYGYTF
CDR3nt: TGTGCCAGCAGTTACCGGGATTATGGCTACACCTTC

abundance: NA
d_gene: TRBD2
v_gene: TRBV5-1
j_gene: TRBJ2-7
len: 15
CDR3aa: CASSFGTSGTYEQYF
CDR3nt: TGCGCCAGCAGCTTTGGGACTAGCGGGACGTACGAGCAGTACTTC

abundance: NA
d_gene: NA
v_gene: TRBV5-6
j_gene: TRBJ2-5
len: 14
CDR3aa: CASSLPDFQETQYF
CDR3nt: TGTGCCAGCAGCTTACCGGACTTCCAAGAGACCCAGTACTTC

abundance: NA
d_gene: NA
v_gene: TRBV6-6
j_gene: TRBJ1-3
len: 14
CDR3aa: CASSYQGSGNTIYF
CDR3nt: TGTGCCAGCAGTTACCAGGGCTCTGGAAACACCATATATTTT